This passage covers 29 T cell receptor beta chains from one sample sequenced in a study of tumor and adjacent non-tumor tissue in lung cancer. A modified ARM-PCR protocol with three rounds of nested PCR amplified TCRbeta. TCRdb called the multiplex PCR reads again in MiXCR, with one record for every CDR3 protein. The data show about 67,000 distinct CDR3 sequences, around 76% seen once. The template was RNA from unsorted bulk tissue. The normal lung tissue was taken more than 3 cm from the tumor edge. The sample comprised distant non-tumor lung tissue. Every receptor here comes from a man aged 55 to 70 with non-small cell lung cancer.

This clonotype was recorded a few times. A single base separates this from a much larger clone, so it may be a read error. This chain uses TRBV20-1 with TRBJ2-7, with 8 bases lining up with TRBD1. This CDR3 spans 14 amino acids. Germline-derived CDR1 and CDR2 are DFQATT and SNEGSKA (reference sequence). Trimming at V came to 7 bases and at J to 2 bases, leaving 10 bases not matched to a gene. CDR3 in DNA: TGCAGTGTTGAATCAGGGGGCCTTGCCTACGAGCAGTACTTC. Amino acid sequence: CSVESGGLAYEQYF.

Notes on this clonotype: Its ends do not fully match the called genes, so a read error is possible. J is TRBJ2-3 and V is TRBV10-3, with D maybe TRBD2 (5 bases). Germline V gives CDR1 ENHRY, CDR2 SYGVKD. This CDR3 comprises 16 residues. The CDR3 sequence: CVISESTGCGTDTQYF. Written as DNA, the CDR3 is TGTGTCATCAGTGAGTCCACGGGATGTGGCACAGATACGCAGTATTTT.

Details on this clonotype: One junction end does not reproduce the germline sequence, and a read error may be involved. J is TRBJ2-6 and V is TRBV11-1; maybe TRBD1 (7 bases). CDR3 length: 17 residues. Germline assignment: CDR1 SGHAT and CDR2 FQDESV (reference sequence). For the CDR3, the DNA is TGTGCCAGCAGTCCGACAGGGAGGCCTTCTGGGGACAACTTCCTGACTTTC. Protein product: CASSPTGRPSGDNFLTF.

In regard to this clonotype: At one end, the junction sequence differs from germline, possibly due to a read error. This chain connects TRBV6-1 to TRBJ2-7, with 7 nucleotides matching TRBD1. The CDR3 spans 18 residues. Looked up from germline, CDR1 is MNHNS and CDR2 is SASEGT. DNA of the CDR3: TGTGCCAGGAGTTACGAACCGGGACAGCGGCTAAGCTCCTACGAGCAATACTTC. It specifies CARSYEPGQRLSSYEQYF.

Remarks on this clonotype: Germline and junction disagree at one end, which may indicate a read error. This sequence joins TRBV7-8 and TRBJ2-5; possible D gene TRBD2, 5 bases. In germline, CDR1 is SGHVS, CDR2 FQNEAQ. The CDR3 loop spans 15 amino acids. CDR3 DNA sequence: TGTGCCAACAGCCCGAGCCCGACCGGCTGGGAGACCCGGTACTTC. Residues: CANSPSPTGWETRYF.

Points on this clonotype: No conserved phenylalanine or tryptophan is present at the end of the CDR3, so a read error is the likely explanation. The chain has TRBV28 and TRBJ2-7; D may be TRBD2 (6 bases). The CDR3 extends over 14 amino acids. V was pared by 10 bases and J by 0 bases, with 16 bases between. The germline V gene has CDR1 MDHEN and CDR2 SYDVKM. CDR3 nucleotide sequence: TGTGCCAACAGCCGCGAGGACTACTCCTACGAGCAGTACTTA. Its protein product is CANSREDYSYEQYL.

About this clonotype: At one end the junction does not follow the germline gene, possibly because of a read error. The chain is built from TRBV29-1 and TRBJ2-5, with D possibly matching TRBD1 (5 bases). Germline V gene data show CDR1 as SQVTM and CDR2 as ANQGSEA. This CDR3 contains 13 residues. CDR3 protein: CSVETGVHETQYF. The CDR3 bases are TGCAGTGTTGAAACAGGTGTACATGAGACCCAGTACTTT.

Details on this clonotype: The junction departs from germline at one end; a sequencing error may be responsible. This chain links TRBV5-1 with TRBJ2-1; the match to TRBD2 covers 7 bases. The germline CDR1 and CDR2 sequences are SGHRS and YFSETQ. CDR3 size: 15 residues. The chain's CDR3 is CASNSEQAGYNEQLF. The DNA of the CDR3 is TGCGCCAGCAACTCAGAACAAGCGGGGTACAATGAACAGTTGTTC.

Concerning this clonotype itself: At one end the junction does not follow the germline gene, possibly because of a read error. The chain has TRBV4-2 and TRBJ2-7, with D possibly being TRBD2 (6 bases). Germline V gives CDR1 LGHNA, CDR2 YNFKEQ. The CDR3 runs 16 residues. The DNA of the CDR3 is TGTGTCAGCAGCCAAGAAGGGGCGGGATCGTCCTACGAGCAGCACTTC. Residues: CVSSQEGAGSSYEQHF.

This clonotype showed up many times. V and J are TRBV5-1 and TRBJ2-7; 7 bases map to TRBD1. The CDR3 loop spans 15 amino acids. The germline V gene has CDR1 SGHRS and CDR2 YFSETQ. With V trimmed by 1 base and J by 2 bases, 6 bases remained unmatched. CDR3 in amino acids: CASSLTGDSPYEQYF. In DNA form, the CDR3 reads TGCGCCAGCAGCTTGACCGGGGACAGCCCCTACGAGCAGTACTTC.

This chain uses TRBV29-1 with TRBJ2-7; TRBD1 is a possible D gene (5 bases). CDR1 is SQVTM, CDR2 ANQGSEA, per germline. CDR3 length: 12 residues. The ends were cut back, 4 bases at V and 3 bases at J, with 10 bases in the middle. CDR3 protein: CSVADSLYEQYF. In DNA form, the CDR3 reads TGCAGCGTTGCCGACAGCCTCTACGAGCAGTACTTC.

About this clonotype: It may be a read error: a sequence one base away is much more abundant. This rearrangement joins TRBV5-1 to TRBJ2-3; the D gene is possibly TRBD1 (6 bases). Trimming removed 2 bases from V and 3 bases from J, with 13 bases in between. CDR1 is SGHRS and CDR2 is YFSETQ in the germline V gene. This CDR3 comprises 15 residues. Written as DNA, the CDR3 is TGCGCCAGCAGCTTAGGCAGGGGAGAGACAGATACGCAGTATTTT. It is translated as CASSLGRGETDTQYF.

This chain connects TRBV6-6 to TRBJ1-5; 7 nucleotides agree with TRBD1. V lost 6 bases to trimming and J lost 7 bases; unmatched junction nucleotides: 3. Germline-derived CDR1 and CDR2 are MNHNY and SVGAGI (reference sequence). The CDR3 extends over 12 amino acids. CDR3 sequence (DNA): TGTGCCAGCAGGAGACAGGGACAGCCCCAGCATTTT. Its translation is CASRRQGQPQHF.

This clonotype was seen many times. The chain links TRBV7-9 to TRBJ1-2; D remains ambiguous. Between the trimmed V and J ends, which lost 0 bases and 7 bases, there was a span of 9 bases. This CDR3 is 13 amino acids long. The germline V gene encodes CDR1 SEHNR and CDR2 FQNEAQ (reference sequence). CDR3 sequence: CASSLASAGGYTF. CDR3 DNA: TGTGCCAGCAGCTTAGCGTCCGCCGGTGGCTACACCTTC. Using reference TRBV7-9 and TRBJ1-2 for the parts outside the CDR3, the full variable domain is DTGVSQNPRHKITKRGQNVTFRCDPISEHNRLYWYRQTLGQGPEFLTYFQNEAQLEKSRLLSDRFSAERPKGSFSTLEIQRTEQGDSAMYLCASSLASAGGYTFGSGTRLTVV.

Comment on this clonotype: Relative to the germline gene, one junction end is altered; a read error may explain this. V is TRBV28 and J is TRBJ2-7; D is undetermined. From germline, CDR1 is MDHEN and CDR2 SYDVKM. This CDR3 has 10 residues. This CDR3 reads CVSSRREQYF. CDR3 in DNA: TGTGTCAGCAGTCGAAGAGAGCAGTACTTC.

Notes on this clonotype: A junction end diverges from the germline sequence, so it may reflect a read error. J is TRBJ2-5 and V is TRBV12-3 or TRBV12-4; D might be TRBD2 (6 bases). The CDR3 extends over 14 amino acids. CDR3 nucleotide sequence: TGTGCTAGCCGCTCGGGAGTACCGGAGGAGACCCATTACTTC. Translation gives CASRSGVPEETHYF.

This clonotype was observed many times. The chain links TRBV4-1 to TRBJ2-2; 7 nucleotides match TRBD1. This CDR3 has 17 residues. CDR1 is MGHRA, CDR2 YSYEKL, per germline. V trimming: 0 bases; J trimming: 5 bases; junction bases outside the gene matches: 9. The CDR3 DNA reads as TGCGCCAGCAGCCAAGATCCCAACAGGGGAAGAACCGGGGAGCTGTTTTTT. Translation gives CASSQDPNRGRTGELFF.

About this clonotype itself: As the CDR3 is not closed by the conserved phenylalanine or tryptophan, this likely results from a read error. The limits of the CDR3 on the DNA are not certain, so only TCRdb's listed CDR3 is given. This chain links TRBV11-1 with TRBJ2-2. The germline V gene has CDR1 SGHAT and CDR2 FQDESV (reference sequence). The CDR3 spans 14 residues, counting both ends. The CDR3 sequence: CASSYNSGTGELVS.

In its sample, this clonotype was seen many times. The chain's CDR3 is CASSLRTSAWNEQFF. CDR3 coding DNA: TGTGCCAGCAGCTTGCGGACTAGCGCCTGGAATGAGCAGTTCTTC. V is TRBV13 and J is TRBJ2-1; 9 positions match TRBD2. This CDR3 is built from 15 residues. With 3 bases clipped from V and 7 bases from J, the junction kept 7 bases outside the gene matches. Germline V gives CDR1 PRHDT, CDR2 FYEKMQ (reference sequence). Together with reference TRBV13 and TRBJ2-1, the CDR3 gives the full variable domain: AAGVIQSPRHLIKEKRETATLKCYPIPRHDTVYWYQQGPGQDPQFLISFYEKMQSDKGSIPDRFSAQQFSDYHSELNMSSLELGDSALYFCASSLRTSAWNEQFFGPGTRLTVL.

V is TRBV12-5 and J is TRBJ1-1; D perhaps matches TRBD1 (6 bases). Per the germline V gene, CDR1 is LGHNT and CDR2 is FRNRAP. Trimming pared 5 bases from V and 4 bases from J, leaving 29 bases between. There are 19 residues in the CDR3. This CDR3 is CASGLERSGHGTPGTEAFF. DNA of the CDR3: TGTGCTAGTGGTCTGGAGAGGTCGGGACATGGGACCCCGGGCACTGAAGCTTTCTTT. The full variable domain, rest sourced from reference TRBV12-5 and TRBJ1-1, is DARVTQTPRHKVTEMGQEVTMRCQPILGHNTVFWYRQTMMQGLELLAYFRNRAPLDDSGMPKDRFSAEMPDATLATLKIQPSEPRDSAVYFCASGLERSGHGTPGTEAFFGQGTRLTVV.

With regard to this clonotype: It may be a read error: a sequence one base away is much more abundant. Here the CDR3 omits its conserved ending phenylalanine or tryptophan, so a read error is the likely source. The J gene is TRBJ2-3, the V gene TRBV27; tentative D call: TRBD2 (5 bases). CDR3 length: 14 amino acids. Germline CDR1 reads MNHEY; CDR2 reads SMNVEV (reference sequence). V lost 5 bases and J lost 3, with 12 bases in between. The CDR3: CASSTRGRTDTQYL. The CDR3 region has the DNA TGTGCCAGCAGTACTCGAGGGCGGACAGATACGCAGTATCTT.

Note on this clonotype: A read error is possible here, since a much larger clone lies one base away. This chain uses TRBV11-2 with TRBJ2-7, with D unclear. The CDR3 extends over 15 amino acids. Trimming shortened V by 3 bases and J by 4 bases, and 16 bases separated the two germline ends. Per the germline V gene, CDR1 is SGHAT and CDR2 is FQNNGV. This CDR3 reads CASSLVVRALYEQYF. CDR3 sequence (DNA): TGTGCCAGCAGCTTGGTTGTGAGAGCCCTTTACGAGCAGTACTTC.

The table lists this clonotype with many counts. The J gene is TRBJ2-7, the V gene TRBV11-2; 8 bases map to TRBD2. The CDR3 consists of 15 residues. V gave up 0 bases and J gave up 4 bases; unmatched junction bases: 5. From germline, CDR1 is SGHAT and CDR2 FQNNGV. The CDR3 nucleotides are TGTGCCAGCAGCTTAGATTCGGGAGGGAGGTACGAGCAGTACTTC. Its protein product is CASSLDSGGRYEQYF.

As concerns this clonotype: As the CDR3 is not closed by the conserved phenylalanine or tryptophan, this likely results from a read error. The chain is built from TRBV12-3 or TRBV12-4 and TRBJ1-5; 7 bases align to TRBD1. V lost 8 bases, J lost 2 bases, and 9 bases stayed unmatched. The CDR3 has 15 amino acids. The CDR3 reads CASRRLGQGNQPQHL. Written as DNA, the CDR3 is TGTGCCAGCCGTCGACTTGGACAGGGCAATCAGCCCCAGCATCTT.

As concerns this clonotype: The junction and the germline gene differ at one end; a read error may be behind it. The rearrangement links TRBV6-1 to TRBJ2-1; D uncertain. Germline V CDR1 and CDR2: MNHNS, SASEGT. This CDR3 contains 14 residues. This CDR3 reads CASFLDVAYNEQFF. The CDR3 DNA sequence: TGTGCCAGCTTCCTTGATGTTGCTTACAACGAGCAGTTCTTC.

This clonotype was picked up one time. The chain recombines TRBV13 with TRBJ1-3, with D hard to call. This CDR3 region has 13 residues. Trimming cost V 9 bases and J 4 bases, with 13 bases left between them. Looked up from germline, CDR1 is PRHDT and CDR2 is FYEKMQ (reference sequence). The CDR3 bases are TGTGCCAGGAGCCTACTTGGGGGAAACACCATATATTTT. Translating gives CARSLLGGNTIYF.

The rearrangement joins TRBV11-1 to TRBJ1-1; D gene uncertain. Per the germline V gene, CDR1 is SGHAT and CDR2 is FQDESV (reference sequence). CDR3 length: 13 residues. Trimming shortened V by 4 bases and J by 6 bases, and 12 bases separated the two germline ends. The CDR3: CASSSARGAEAFF. The DNA of the CDR3 is TGTGCCAGCAGCTCAGCGCGGGGTGCTGAAGCTTTCTTT.

About this clonotype: Since a much larger clone is just one base distant, this may be a read error. The gene calls are TRBV28 and TRBJ2-5; 12 nucleotides match TRBD2. Losses at the gene ends were 5 bases for V and 4 bases for J; bases not matched to a gene: 11. Germline CDR1 and CDR2: MDHEN and SYDVKM. The CDR3 contains 17 residues. The CDR3 reads CASSPFLLAGGGETQYF. The DNA for the CDR3 is TGTGCCAGCAGTCCCTTCTTACTAGCGGGAGGAGGAGAGACCCAGTACTTC.

The chain links TRBV11-2 to TRBJ2-7, with D unresolved. V was clipped by 5 bases and J by 3 bases, with 8 bases between them. CDR1 SGHAT and CDR2 FQNNGV come from the germline V gene. The CDR3 sequence is 12 residues long. The CDR3 sequence: CASSPGFYEQYF. The CDR3 DNA follows: TGTGCCAGCAGCCCAGGATTCTACGAGCAGTACTTC.